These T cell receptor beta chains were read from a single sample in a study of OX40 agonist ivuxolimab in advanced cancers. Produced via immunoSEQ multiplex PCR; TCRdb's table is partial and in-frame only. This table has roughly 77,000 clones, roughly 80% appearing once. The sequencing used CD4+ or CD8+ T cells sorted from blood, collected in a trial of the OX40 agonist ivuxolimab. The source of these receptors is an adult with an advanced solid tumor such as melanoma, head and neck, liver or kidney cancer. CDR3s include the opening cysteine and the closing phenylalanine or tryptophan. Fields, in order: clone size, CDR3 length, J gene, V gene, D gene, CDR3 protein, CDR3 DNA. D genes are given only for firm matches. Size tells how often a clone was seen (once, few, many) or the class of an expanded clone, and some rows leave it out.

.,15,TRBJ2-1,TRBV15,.,CATSRDWERGNEQFF,TGTGCCACCAGCAGAGATTGGGAGAGGGGGAATGAGCAGTTCTTC
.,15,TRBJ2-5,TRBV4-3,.,CASSQGLRAQETQYF,TGCGCCAGCAGCCAAGGCTTAAGGGCCCAAGAGACCCAGTACTTC
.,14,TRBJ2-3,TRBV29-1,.,CSTRTGRGTDTQYF,TGCAGCACGCGCACGGGCCGGGGCACAGATACGCAGTATTTT
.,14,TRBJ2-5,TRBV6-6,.,CASSSDRYQETQYF,TGTGCCAGCAGTTCAGACAGGTACCAAGAGACCCAGTACTTC
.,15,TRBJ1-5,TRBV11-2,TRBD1,CASSLYRGRNQPQHF,TGTGCCAGCAGCTTGTACAGGGGCCGAAATCAGCCCCAGCATTTT
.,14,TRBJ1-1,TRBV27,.,CASSSTTGRTEAFF,TGTGCCAGCAGTTCTACCACAGGGCGAACTGAAGCTTTCTTT
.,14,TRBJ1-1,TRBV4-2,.,CASSQQGWNTEAFF,TGTGCCAGCAGCCAACAGGGATGGAACACTGAAGCTTTCTTT
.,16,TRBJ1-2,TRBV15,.,CATSRGVFQGGYGYTF,TGTGCCACCAGCAGAGGTGTGTTTCAGGGAGGCTATGGCTACACCTTC
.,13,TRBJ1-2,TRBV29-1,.,CSVDGWRVEGYTF,TGCAGCGTTGATGGCTGGCGAGTAGAGGGCTACACCTTC
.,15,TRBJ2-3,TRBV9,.,CASSAQTSSTDTQYF,TGTGCCAGCAGCGCCCAAACATCTAGCACAGATACGCAGTATTTT
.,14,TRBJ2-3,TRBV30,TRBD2,CALGLAGAPDTQYF,TGTGCCTTGGGACTAGCGGGAGCTCCAGATACGCAGTATTTT
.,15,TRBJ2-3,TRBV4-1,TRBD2,CASSQVLSREDTQYF,TGCGCCAGCAGCCAAGTATTGTCGCGGGAGGATACGCAGTATTTT
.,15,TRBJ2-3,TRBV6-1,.,CASGPLGVITDTQYF,TGTGCCAGCGGACCTCTGGGGGTGATCACAGATACGCAGTATTTT
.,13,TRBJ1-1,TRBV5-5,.,CASSNYRDQEVFF,TGTGCCAGCAGCAATTACCGGGACCAAGAAGTTTTCTTT
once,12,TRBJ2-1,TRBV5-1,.,CASSPQGDEQFF,TGCGCCAGCAGCCCCCAAGGGGATGAGCAGTTCTTC
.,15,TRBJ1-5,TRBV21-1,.,CASSKVRRGRQPQHF,TGTGCCAGCAGCAAAGTGAGGAGGGGGCGGCAGCCCCAGCATTTT
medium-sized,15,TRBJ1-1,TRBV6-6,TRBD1,CASSYTESDRAEAFF,TGTGCCAGCAGTTACACCGAATCCGACAGGGCGGAAGCTTTCTTT
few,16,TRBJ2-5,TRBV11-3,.,CASSLDGDYRRETQYF,TGTGCCAGCAGCTTAGATGGAGACTACCGAAGAGAGACCCAGTACTTC
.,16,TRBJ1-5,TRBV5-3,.,CARSLHRRDSNQPQHF,TGTGCCAGAAGCCTACATCGTAGAGATAGCAATCAGCCCCAGCATTTT
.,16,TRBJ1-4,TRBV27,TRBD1,CASSLSPDRFNEKLFF,TGTGCCAGCAGTTTATCGCCGGACAGGTTTAATGAAAAACTGTTTTTT
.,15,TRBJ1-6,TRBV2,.,CASTPDSSYNSPLHF,TGTGCCAGCACTCCAGACAGCTCCTATAATTCACCCCTCCACTTT
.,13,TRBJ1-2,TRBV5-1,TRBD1,CASSRDSDYGYTF,TGCGCCAGCAGCCGGGACAGCGACTATGGCTACACCTTC
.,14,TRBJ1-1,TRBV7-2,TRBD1,CASSFRGQGSGAFF,TGTGCCAGCAGCTTTCGGGGACAGGGCTCAGGAGCTTTCTTT
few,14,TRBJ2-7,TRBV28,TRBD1,CASRTGGASYEQYF,TGTGCCTCACGGACAGGGGGCGCATCCTACGAGCAGTACTTC
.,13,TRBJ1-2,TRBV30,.,CAWNPRVNYGYTF,TGTGCCTGGAATCCAAGGGTCAACTATGGCTACACCTTC
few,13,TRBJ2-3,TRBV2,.,CASSRLTRDTQYF,TGTGCCAGCAGTCGACTGACCCGAGATACGCAGTATTTT
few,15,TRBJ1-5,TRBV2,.,CASSEGQVPNQPQHF,TGTGCCAGCAGTGAAGGGCAGGTACCAAATCAGCCCCAGCATTTT
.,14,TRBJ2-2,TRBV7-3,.,CASGVGGTTGELFF,TGTGCCAGTGGGGTAGGAGGGACCACCGGGGAGCTGTTTTTT
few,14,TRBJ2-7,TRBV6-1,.,CASSLPGLGGQQYF,TGTGCCAGCAGCCTTCCGGGACTAGGGGGCCAGCAGTACTTC
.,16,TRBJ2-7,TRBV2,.,CASRPSAGAPGYEQYF,TGTGCCAGCAGGCCCTCGGCAGGCGCCCCAGGGTACGAGCAGTACTTC
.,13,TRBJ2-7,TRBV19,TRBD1,CASGQGEAYEQYF,TGTGCCAGTGGACAGGGGGAAGCCTACGAGCAGTACTTC
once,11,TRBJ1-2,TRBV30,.,CAWTEFYGYTF,TGTGCCTGGACAGAATTCTATGGCTACACCTTC
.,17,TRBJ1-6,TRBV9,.,CASSPRDIVSYNSPLHF,TGTGCCAGCAGCCCACGGGACATCGTCTCCTATAATTCACCCCTCCACTTT